The 24 T cell receptor beta chains below were found in one sample sequenced in a study of T cell repertoires in cytomegalovirus infection (dated by TCRdb to 2018 to 2020). TCRdb names Illumina HiSeq 1500 as the instrument used. TCRdb reprocessing: public reads trimmed at Q25 with fastp, clones called with MiXCR, in-frame beta chains kept. Rows with a matching CDR3 protein are joined into one entry that keeps the most common DNA and genes. For this sample the table gives more than 350,000 distinct CDR3 sequences, of which 30% to 40% were detected only once. Roughly 13% of the sample is in the top ten clones. The sample taken for sequencing was PBMCs. These receptors were collected from a human donor in good health (CMV status not recorded). Some clones in this sample may be carry-over from other donors' samples.

This clonotype occurred many times. The chain joins TRBV7-8 to TRBJ1-2; no definite D call. The V gene lost 6 bases and the J gene lost 4 bases, with 15 bases spanning the gap. The germline CDR1 and CDR2 sequences are SGHVS and FQNEAQ. The CDR3 has 14 residues. CDR3 coding DNA: TGTGCCAGCAGTCCCCAAGATCCGGGCTATGGCTACACCTTC. Translated, it gives CASSPQDPGYGYTF. The variable domain in full, completed from reference TRBV7-8 and TRBJ1-2, reads GAGVSQSPRYKVAKRGQDVALRCDPISGHVSLFWYQQALGQGPEFLTYFQNEAQLDKSGLPSDRFFAERPEGSVSTLKIQRTQQEDSAVYLCASSPQDPGYGYTFGSGTRLTVV.

This clonotype was observed a single time. The rearrangement uses TRBV29-1 and TRBJ2-5; TRBD1 matches at 9 bases. CDR1 is SQVTM and CDR2 is ANQGSEA in the germline V gene. With 4 bases clipped from V and 5 bases from J, the junction kept 8 bases outside the gene matches. This CDR3 contains 14 residues. CDR3 sequence (DNA): TGCAGCGTTGGAACAGGGGGCCGCTGGGAGACCCAGTACTTC. Amino acids: CSVGTGGRWETQYF.

The CDR3, as DNA: TGTGCCAGCAGCTTAGCTAAAAGCGGGGGGATGAATGAGCAGTTCTTC. Its protein product is CASSLAKSGGMNEQFF. V usage is TRBV7-2 and J usage is TRBJ2-1, with 9 bases fitting TRBD2. With 0 bases clipped from V and 7 bases from J, the junction kept 7 bases outside the gene matches. CDR1 SGHTA and CDR2 FQGNSA come from the germline V gene. The CDR3 extends over 16 amino acids.

V gene TRBV18 combines with J gene TRBJ2-2; tentative D call: TRBD2 (6 bases). The CDR3 sequence is 16 residues long. The V and J ends lost 5 bases and 4 bases respectively, with 17 bases between them. Looked up from germline, CDR1 is KGHSH and CDR2 is LQKENI. CDR3 region: CASSTTGTRSTGELFF. The DNA for the CDR3 is TGTGCCAGCTCAACAACCGGGACTCGAAGCACCGGGGAGCTGTTTTTT.

V gene TRBV10-3 combines with J gene TRBJ2-1; 7 bases align to TRBD2. CDR1 is ENHRY and CDR2 is SYGVKD in the germline V gene. The CDR3 is 15 residues long. The V gene end was trimmed by 6 bases and the J gene end by 8 bases; junction bases not matched to a gene: 13. This chain's CDR3 is CAIRRRTSQDDEQFF. CDR3 DNA: TGTGCCATCAGGCGGCGGACTAGTCAAGACGATGAGCAGTTCTTC.

V and J are TRBV6-2 or TRBV6-3 and TRBJ2-7; no clear D gene. Germline CDR1 MNHEY, CDR2 SVGEGT. This CDR3 region has 13 residues. The V end lost 0 bases, the J end lost 8 bases, and 11 bases lay between the germline ends. The CDR3 nucleotides read TGTGCCAGCAGTTACTCGGGCGAGTATCAGCAGTACTTC. The encoded protein is CASSYSGEYQQYF.

V is TRBV29-1 and J is TRBJ1-2, with D possibly being TRBD1 (5 bases). This CDR3 contains 13 residues. With 1 base removed from V and 4 bases from J, the gap between germline ends came to 10 bases. Germline CDR1 SQVTM, CDR2 ANQGSEA. This chain's CDR3 is CSVEVQGVYGYTF. The CDR3 region has the DNA TGCAGCGTTGAAGTTCAGGGCGTCTATGGCTACACCTTC.

This clonotype was seen a handful of times. The V gene is TRBV6-2 or TRBV6-3, the J gene TRBJ2-3, with D possibly matching TRBD1 (5 bases). This CDR3 has 14 amino acids. Trimming removed 6 bases at V and 6 bases at J, with 16 bases between. Germline values: CDR1 MNHEY, CDR2 SVGEGT. The CDR3 sequence is CASRDPGFSDTQYF. The CDR3 DNA is TGTGCCAGCAGGGATCCAGGGTTTTCCGATACGCAGTATTTT.

V usage is TRBV19 and J usage is TRBJ1-1; D is ambiguous. Germline V gene lookup returns CDR1 LNHDA and CDR2 SQIVND (reference sequence). CDR3 length equals 12 residues. The V end was cut by 3 bases, the J end by 5 bases, with 7 bases between. DNA of the CDR3: TGTGCCAGTAGTATGGCCAGGACTGAAGCTTTCTTT. This sequence encodes CASSMARTEAFF.

The CDR3 nucleotides read TGTGCCGCCTCTGACCGGGGGGACAGTCATCAGCCCCAGCATTTT. Translated, it gives CAASDRGDSHQPQHF. V is TRBV19 and J is TRBJ1-5; 7 nucleotides match TRBD1. This CDR3 spans 15 amino acids. The V segment lost 11 bases and the J segment 5 bases; nucleotides outside the gene matches: 15. Germline CDR1 LNHDA, CDR2 SQIVND (reference sequence).

This clonotype appeared many times. This rearrangement joins TRBV7-6 to TRBJ1-1; 8 bases map to TRBD1. The CDR3 is 14 residues long. V was clipped by 5 bases and J by 5 bases; unmatched bases: 7. Looked up from germline, CDR1 is SGHVS and CDR2 is FNYEAQ. CDR3: CASSPDRGGTEAFF. The DNA of the CDR3 is TGTGCCAGCAGCCCCGACAGGGGTGGGACTGAAGCTTTCTTT. The full variable domain, with the rest looked up from reference TRBV7-6 and TRBJ1-1, is GAGVSQSPRYKVTKRGQDVALRCDPISGHVSLYWYRQALGQGPEFLTYFNYEAQQDKSGLPNDRFSAERPEGSISTLTIQRTEQRDSAMYRCASSPDRGGTEAFFGQGTRLTVV.

The rearrangement joins TRBV7-9 to TRBJ2-5; no clear D gene. The germline V gene encodes CDR1 SEHNR and CDR2 FQNEAQ (reference sequence). V lost 0 bases, J lost 3 bases, and 8 bases lay in between. The length of the CDR3 is 14 residues. Here the CDR3 reads CASSLAWGEETQYF. CDR3 coding DNA: TGTGCCAGCAGCTTAGCTTGGGGTGAAGAGACCCAGTACTTC.

V is TRBV7-8 and J is TRBJ2-2; D is possibly TRBD1 (6 bases). The CDR3 is made up of 16 amino acids. CDR1 and CDR2 from the germline V gene are SGHVS and FQNEAQ. V shed 0 bases and J shed 7 bases, with 15 bases lying between them. The CDR3 protein is CASSLARGGWGGELFF. DNA of the CDR3: TGTGCCAGCAGCTTAGCGCGAGGGGGATGGGGCGGGGAGCTGTTTTTT.

Remarks on this clonotype: Without the conserved terminal phenylalanine or tryptophan, this CDR3 likely stems from a read error. The chain is built from TRBV4-1 and TRBJ2-1; no firm D call. Germline CDR1 and CDR2: MGHRA and YSYEKL. There are 13 residues in the CDR3. The V end lost 6 bases, the J end lost 7 bases, and 13 bases lay between the germline ends. CDR3 nucleotides: TGCGCCAGCAGTCTGAATGGGGTGAATGAGCAGTTCTTA. Translating it yields CASSLNGVNEQFL.

The rearrangement joins TRBV6-1 to TRBJ2-1; the match to TRBD2 covers 8 bases. V dropped 8 bases and J dropped 4; count of bases not matched to a gene: 7. Germline CDR1 reads MNHNS; CDR2 reads SASEGT. The CDR3 covers 14 residues. The CDR3 DNA sequence: TGTGCCAGCCGGGCAAGCGGGGGTTACAATGAGCAGTTCTTC. Amino acids: CASRASGGYNEQFF.

J is TRBJ1-6 and V is TRBV5-6; the match to TRBD1 covers 8 bases. Germline V CDR1 and CDR2: SGHDT, YYEEEE. V lost 1 base to trimming and J lost 5 bases; unmatched junction nucleotides: 5. This CDR3 has 16 residues. In nucleotides, the CDR3 is TGTGCCAGCAGCTTGATGCAGGGGGCGAATAATTCACCCCTCCACTTT. Amino acid sequence: CASSLMQGANNSPLHF. Full variable domain (rest looked up from reference TRBV5-6 and TRBJ1-6): DAGVTQSPTHLIKTRGQQVTLRCSPKSGHDTVSWYQQALGQGPQFIFQYYEEEERQRGNFPDRFSGHQFPNYSSELNVNALLLGDSALYLCASSLMQGANNSPLHFGNGTRLTVT.

The chain is built from TRBV2 and TRBJ2-1, with 7 bases aligning to TRBD2. This CDR3 comprises 12 residues. CDR1 and CDR2 from the germline V gene are SNHLY and FYNNEI. The V segment lost 8 bases and the J segment 3 bases; nucleotides outside the gene matches: 1. CDR3 sequence: CASGGDYNEQFF. CDR3 DNA sequence: TGTGCCAGCGGGGGGGACTACAATGAGCAGTTCTTC.

This sequence joins TRBV13 and TRBJ2-3, with 10 bases matching TRBD1. Per the germline V gene, CDR1 is PRHDT and CDR2 is FYEKMQ (reference sequence). The V gene end was trimmed by 3 bases and the J gene end by 5 bases; junction bases not matched to a gene: 11. This CDR3 contains 17 residues. DNA for the CDR3: TGTGCCAGCAGCTTTATCAGGCGACAGGGGGCAGGAGATACGCAGTATTTT. Residues: CASSFIRRQGAGDTQYF.

This clonotype was seen a few times. The V call is TRBV11-1, the J call TRBJ2-1, with TRBD1 identical over 8 bases. CDR3 length: 14 residues. The V gene end was trimmed by 5 bases and the J gene end by 3 bases; junction bases not matched to a gene: 3. Germline CDR1 is SGHAT and CDR2 is FQDESV (reference sequence). As DNA, the CDR3 is TGTGCCAGCAGCGTTACAGGGGGCTACAATGAGCAGTTCTTC. Residues: CASSVTGGYNEQFF.

The V gene is TRBV7-9, the J gene TRBJ2-5; D unclear. CDR3 length equals 13 residues. Between the trimmed V and J ends, which lost 4 bases and 7 bases, there was a span of 13 bases. Germline-derived CDR1 and CDR2 are SEHNR and FQNEAQ (reference sequence). CDR3: CASSSFPRATQYF. CDR3 in DNA: TGTGCCAGCAGCTCATTCCCTAGGGCGACCCAGTACTTC.

J is TRBJ2-7 and V is TRBV12-3 or TRBV12-4; D might be TRBD1 (6 bases). The CDR3 covers 13 residues. Trimming pared 3 bases from V and 6 bases from J, leaving 12 bases between. The CDR3 spells CASSLDSLGEQYF. The CDR3, as DNA: TGTGCCAGCAGTTTGGACAGCTTGGGCGAGCAGTACTTC.

This clonotype was recorded a few times. CDR3 bases: TGTGCCAGTAGTACGGACGGATTCTATGGCTACACCTTC. This gives the protein CASSTDGFYGYTF. This sequence joins TRBV19 and TRBJ1-2, with unresolved D. In germline, CDR1 is LNHDA, CDR2 SQIVND (reference sequence). Trimming stripped 4 bases from V and 4 bases from J, with 10 bases between. The CDR3 has 13 residues.

There are many counts of this clonotype. The rearrangement joins TRBV7-9 to TRBJ1-4, with TRBD1 matching over 9 bases. Per germline, CDR1 SEHNR and CDR2 FQNEAQ (reference sequence). The CDR3 runs to 19 residues. After removal of 3 bases from V and 0 bases from J, the junction contained 11 bases not matched to a gene. The CDR3: CASSFPTRTGEATNEKLFF. The DNA for the CDR3 is TGTGCCAGCAGCTTCCCGACGCGGACAGGGGAGGCAACTAATGAAAAACTGTTTTTT.

The chain recombines TRBV7-9 with TRBJ1-2; D is unclear. V dropped 3 bases and J dropped 9 bases, with 8 bases sitting between them. Germline V gives CDR1 SEHNR, CDR2 FQNEAQ (reference sequence). The CDR3 length is 11 residues. The CDR3 spells CASSLGSRYTF. CDR3 bases: TGTGCCAGCAGCTTGGGGAGCCGCTACACCTTC.